A selection of T cell receptor beta chains follows, all from one sample in a study of T cells in Graves' hyperthyroidism and ophthalmopathy. In TCRdb, the multiplex PCR reads were re-called with MiXCR into one record per CDR3 protein. Among about 290,000 distinct CDR3 sequences listed, roughly 15% were seen once. Input material: blood. The receptors derive from a young man with Graves' hyperthyroidism. CDR3s include the opening cysteine and the closing phenylalanine or tryptophan. The D gene is left open where the match is weak. Clone size appears in some rows only: once, few, many, or a class for an expanded clone.

V gene	D gene	J gene	clone size	CDR3 protein	CDR3 DNA
TRBV7-9	TRBD1	TRBJ1-1	many	CASSPLGQGSMNTEAFF	TGTGCCAGCAGCCCTCTAGGACAGGGCAGCATGAACACTGAAGCTTTCTTT
TRBV9	TRBD2	TRBJ2-7	few	CASSVDLAGEEQYF	TGTGCCAGCAGCGTAGACCTAGCGGGAGAAGAGCAGTACTTC
TRBV6-6	-	TRBJ2-2	many	CASSYLRGDTGELFF	TGTGCCAGCAGTTACCTACGCGGAGACACCGGGGAGCTGTTTTTT
TRBV7-2	-	TRBJ1-1	many	CASSLTGQQAFF	TGTGCCAGCAGCTTAACTGGACAACAAGCTTTCTTT
TRBV19	TRBD1	TRBJ1-1	many	CASSIGTVPAAFF	TGTGCCAGTAGTATTGGGACAGTTCCCGCAGCTTTCTTT
TRBV28	-	TRBJ1-1	many	CASSGMGVEAFF	TGTGCCAGCAGTGGGATGGGGGTTGAAGCTTTCTTT
TRBV12-3/TRBV12-4	-	TRBJ2-7	many	CASSPGDSSYAAYEQYF	TGTGCCAGCAGTCCGGGGGACAGCTCTTACGCTGCATACGAGCAGTACTTC
TRBV12-3/TRBV12-4	TRBD2	TRBJ2-7	many	CASGILSYEQYF	TGTGCGAGCGGGATTCTCTCCTACGAGCAGTACTTC
TRBV30	TRBD1	TRBJ1-2	-	CAYYSQGARYTF	TGTGCCTACTATTCTCAGGGGGCCCGTTACACCTTC
TRBV6-4	TRBD1	TRBJ1-2	-	CASSGGQGGDGYTF	TGTGCCAGCAGTGGGGGACAGGGGGGAGATGGCTACACCTTC
TRBV13	TRBD1	TRBJ1-2	few	CASSLGTGSYGYTF	TGTGCCAGCAGCTTGGGGACAGGTAGTTATGGCTACACCTTC
TRBV18	TRBD1	TRBJ2-1	few	CASSPIQGAYEQFF	TGTGCCAGCTCACCAATTCAGGGGGCCTATGAGCAGTTCTTC
TRBV7-8	-	TRBJ1-6	-	CASSLDRQNNSPLHF	TGTGCCAGCAGCTTAGACAGGCAGAATAATTCACCCCTCCACTTT
TRBV7-9	-	TRBJ2-3	-	CATPPGTDTQYF	TGTGCCACGCCCCCGGGGACGGATACGCAGTATTTT
TRBV11-2	TRBD1	TRBJ1-6	many	CASSRTGVWNSPLHF	TGTGCCAGCAGCCGGACAGGGGTATGGAATTCACCCCTCCACTTT
TRBV4-1	-	TRBJ2-4	few	CASSQAWGLAKNIQYF	TGCGCCAGCAGCCAAGCCTGGGGTCTAGCCAAAAACATTCAGTACTTC
TRBV5-4	TRBD1	TRBJ2-7	few	CASSGRDRGSYEQYF	TGTGCCAGCAGCGGCCGGGACAGAGGTTCCTACGAGCAGTACTTC
TRBV30	-	TRBJ2-5	many	CAWSVLGGETQYF	TGTGCCTGGAGTGTACTAGGAGGAGAGACCCAGTACTTC
TRBV28	-	TRBJ2-3	many	CASSLGGRDTQYF	TGTGCCAGCAGTTTAGGAGGGAGAGATACGCAGTATTTT
TRBV6-5	-	TRBJ1-2	-	CASSYSISKANYGYTF	TGTGCCAGCAGTTACTCGATATCGAAAGCTAACTATGGCTACACCTTC
TRBV27	-	TRBJ2-7	-	CASSENRTPAIKQYF	TGTGCCAGCAGTGAAAACCGGACTCCCGCAATTAAGCAGTACTTC
TRBV6-1	TRBD2	TRBJ2-2	-	CASSGRADGELFF	TGTGCCAGCAGCGGGAGGGCCGACGGGGAGCTGTTTTTT
TRBV10-3	-	TRBJ1-2	few	CAISESSVGGGGYTF	TGTGCCATCAGTGAATCCTCAGTTGGTGGGGGTGGCTACACCTTC
TRBV2	-	TRBJ2-2	many	CANSGTENTGELFF	TGTGCCAATTCCGGGACTGAGAACACCGGGGAGCTGTTTTTT
TRBV12-3/TRBV12-4	TRBD2	TRBJ2-2	many	CASTVGLAGAYTGELFF	TGTGCCAGCACCGTGGGACTAGCGGGAGCATACACCGGGGAGCTGTTTTTT
TRBV6-4	TRBD1	TRBJ1-1	-	CASSDPQGVVVSEAFF	TGTGCCAGCAGTGACCCACAGGGGGTGGTTGTCTCTGAAGCTTTCTTT
TRBV3-1	-	TRBJ1-1	many	CASSQTGLGTEAFF	TGTGCCAGCAGCCAAACAGGGCTGGGCACTGAAGCTTTCTTT
TRBV20-1	-	TRBJ2-2	-	CSATRQGGGELFF	TGCAGTGCCACAAGACAGGGAGGCGGGGAGCTGTTTTTT
TRBV12-3/TRBV12-4	TRBD2	TRBJ2-1	-	CASSTRLAGAVNEQFF	TGTGCCAGCAGTACCCGACTAGCGGGAGCGGTCAATGAGCAGTTCTTC
TRBV5-4	-	TRBJ2-7	-	CASSFAGLSYNEQYF	TGTGCCAGCAGCTTTGCGGGCCTCTCCTACAATGAGCAGTACTTC
TRBV11-3	TRBD1	TRBJ1-5	few	CASSNGQVEQPQHF	TGTGCCAGCAGCAACGGACAGGTGGAACAGCCCCAGCATTTT
TRBV19	-	TRBJ1-5	-	CASSRDYNQPQHF	TGTGCCAGTAGTCGGGATTACAATCAGCCCCAGCATTTT
TRBV6-5	TRBD2	TRBJ2-1	many	CASSYLAGGAVEQFF	TGTGCCAGCAGTTACTTAGCCGGGGGGGCGGTAGAGCAGTTCTTC
TRBV4-1	-	TRBJ2-3	few	CASSLKGLLHMADTQYF	TGCGCCAGCAGCCTTAAAGGACTTCTCCATATGGCAGATACGCAGTATTTT
TRBV27	-	TRBJ1-5	few	CASSIWEGEPQHF	TGTGCCAGCAGTATATGGGAGGGGGAGCCCCAGCATTTT
TRBV20-1	-	TRBJ2-7	many	CSARDRQFSYEQYF	TGCAGTGCTAGAGACAGGCAATTCTCCTACGAGCAGTACTTC
TRBV27	TRBD2	TRBJ2-7	-	CASRPRLAGDGEQYF	TGTGCCAGCAGGCCCAGACTAGCGGGAGATGGCGAGCAGTACTTC